Presented here are 14 T cell receptor beta chains from one specimen sequenced in a study of shared clonotypes between healthy human individuals. Using immunoSEQ multiplex PCR, the repertoire was profiled, and TCRdb retains in-frame clones only, with some absent. The table records around 1,100,000 clones, around 77% of them present only once. Material for sequencing was memory CD4+ T cells from PBMCs. The subset was: CD45RA-negative fraction. The receptors come from a man aged 18 to 30 in good health. Some clones in this sample may be carry-over from other donors' samples.

The J gene is TRBJ2-5, the V gene TRBV29-1; possible D gene TRBD1, 6 bases. The germline V gene has CDR1 SQVTM and CDR2 ANQGSEA. Deletions cut 3 bases from V and 4 bases from J, with 12 bases between. The CDR3 runs to 13 residues. CDR3 sequence reads: CSVDQGLGETQYF. CDR3 in DNA: TGCAGCGTTGACCAGGGGTTGGGAGAGACCCAGTACTTC.

The chain has TRBV19 and TRBJ1-1; TRBD1 matches at 7 bases. The CDR3 is 17 amino acids. After removal of 4 bases from V and 6 bases from J, the junction contained 17 bases not matched to a gene. Germline V gene lookup returns CDR1 LNHDA and CDR2 SQIVND (reference sequence). CDR3: CASSTGRQGFRVSEAFF. The CDR3, as DNA: TGTGCCAGTAGTACCGGACGACAGGGATTCAGAGTCTCTGAAGCTTTCTTT.

This chain links TRBV7-3 with TRBJ2-5; D is possibly TRBD1 or TRBD2 (6 bases each). V was pared by 4 bases and J by 10 bases, with 13 bases between. This CDR3 spans 12 amino acids. CDR1 is SGHTA, CDR2 FQGTGA, per germline. The CDR3 sequence is CASSSQEGGQYF. The CDR3 nucleotides are TGTGCCAGCAGCTCACAGGAGGGGGGCCAGTACTTC.

The V and J genes are TRBV29-1 and TRBJ1-2; D not certain. This CDR3 comprises 10 residues. Germline loops: CDR1 SQVTM, CDR2 ANQGSEA. Trimming took off 6 bases at V and 7 bases at J, with 9 bases between the two ends. The CDR3 region is CSVALGGYTF. DNA for the CDR3: TGCAGCGTCGCCCTGGGTGGCTACACCTTC.

The rearrangement uses TRBV10-2 and TRBJ1-2; the D gene is possibly TRBD1 (6 bases). V was trimmed by 7 bases and J by 1 base, leaving 10 bases between them. CDR1 is WSHSY, CDR2 SAAADI, per germline. The CDR3 sequence is 13 residues long. The CDR3 nucleotides read TGCGCCAGCACGAGGGGGTATAACTATGGCTACACCTTC. This codes for CASTRGYNYGYTF.

V and J are TRBV28 and TRBJ1-5; D unclear. V was pared by 5 bases and J by 1 base, with 12 bases between. There are 15 residues in the CDR3. Germline CDR1 reads MDHEN; CDR2 reads SYDVKM. CDR3 loop: CASSPPRGSNQPQHF. For the CDR3, the DNA is TGTGCCAGCAGTCCTCCCCGAGGGAGCAATCAGCCCCAGCATTTT.

The chain has TRBV5-4 and TRBJ2-2; the D call may be TRBD1 or TRBD2 (6 bases each). Trimming took off 6 bases at V and 4 bases at J, with 16 bases between the two ends. This CDR3 region has 15 residues. Germline loops: CDR1 SGHNT, CDR2 YYREEE (reference sequence). CDR3 sequence reads: CASKGGQGLTGELFF. The CDR3 bases are TGTGCCAGCAAAGGGGGGCAGGGACTCACCGGGGAGCTGTTTTTT.

This clone was counted a single time. V and J are TRBV5-1 and TRBJ2-2; D gene uncertain. CDR1 is SGHRS, CDR2 YFSETQ, per germline. This CDR3 is built from 14 residues. The V and J ends lost 0 bases and 4 bases respectively, with 7 bases between them. The CDR3 loop reads CASSLGASTGELFF. The CDR3 coding sequence is TGCGCCAGCAGCTTGGGCGCGTCCACCGGGGAGCTGTTTTTT.

The chain employs TRBV30 and TRBJ2-5; weak D call: TRBD2 (5 bases). Near its end, the DNA agrees better with TRBJ2-7, so the J call may be wrong. Germline values: CDR1 GTSNPN, CDR2 SVGIG (reference sequence). CDR3 length: 15 amino acids. The CDR3 DNA is TGTGCCTGGAGCTCTGGCGGACCCCGGGGCTACGAGCAGTACTTC. Translation gives CAWSSGGPRGYEQYF.

In DNA form, the CDR3 reads TGCGCCAGCAGCTTAGGGAAGGGGTATGAGGACACCATATATTTT. Its protein is CASSLGKGYEDTIYF. This chain links TRBV5-1 with TRBJ1-3; D is perhaps TRBD1 (5 bases). V was trimmed by 2 bases and J by 8 bases, leaving 17 bases between them. The CDR3 has 15 residues. Germline V lookup: CDR1 SGHRS, CDR2 YFSETQ.

The chain is built from TRBV11-1 and TRBJ2-1, with 11 bases fitting TRBD2. CDR3 length: 15 amino acids. CDR1 and CDR2 (germline): SGHAT, FQDESV (reference sequence). Trimming took 5 bases from V and 6 from J; bases not matched to a gene: 6. CDR3 DNA sequence: TGTGCCAGCAGCCGGGAACTAGCGGGAGCCAATGAGCAGTTCTTC. Protein: CASSRELAGANEQFF.

V usage is TRBV7-2 and J usage is TRBJ1-5; TRBD1 might be the D (5 bases). The V end lost 1 base, the J end lost 7 bases, and 8 bases lay between the germline ends. Germline V CDR1 and CDR2: SGHTA, FQGNSA. The CDR3 sequence is 13 residues long. This CDR3 reads CASSLERQQPQHF. CDR3 DNA sequence: TGTGCCAGCAGCTTAGAGCGACAGCAGCCCCAGCATTTT.

The chain employs TRBV28 and TRBJ2-3, with D unclear. V gave up 7 bases and J gave up 8 bases, with 22 bases separating them. CDR3 length: 15 amino acids. Germline values: CDR1 MDHEN, CDR2 SYDVKM. CDR3 region: CASTKLSPRTATQYF. The CDR3 bases are TGTGCCAGCACCAAATTGAGCCCGCGCACTGCTACGCAGTATTTT.

This clone was detected a few times. This rearrangement joins TRBV11-2 to TRBJ2-4; D unresolved. Between the trimmed V and J ends, which lost 1 base and 0 bases, there was a span of 4 bases. Germline CDR1 is SGHAT and CDR2 is FQNNGV. CDR3 length equals 14 residues. The CDR3: CASSLVAAKNIQYF. CDR3 DNA sequence: TGTGCCAGCAGCTTAGTTGCAGCCAAAAACATTCAGTACTTC.